Following are 23 T cell receptor beta chains from one sample sequenced in a study of blood T cell repertoires in COVID-19. Repertoires were generated with immunoSEQ multiplex PCR, while TCRdb's copy carries only in-frame clones and drops some. The table lists over 120,000 clones, about 80% of them singletons. The sample was peripheral blood. Receptor source: a woman of 80 years or more with acute or convalescent COVID-19.

This rearrangement joins TRBV19 to TRBJ1-2; a possible D gene is TRBD1 (5 bases). This CDR3 contains 15 residues. The germline V gene encodes CDR1 LNHDA and CDR2 SQIVND (reference sequence). The ends were cut back, 3 bases at V and 8 bases at J, with 19 bases in the middle. The CDR3 DNA reads TGTGCCAGTAGTATCCCCGGGGGTAGGCCCGGGGGCTACACCTTC. Its translation: CASSIPGGRPGGYTF. The complete variable domain, with remaining parts taken from reference TRBV19 and TRBJ1-2, reads DGGITQSPKYLFRKEGQNVTLSCEQNLNHDAMYWYRQDPGQGLRLIYYSQIVNDFQKGDIAEGYSVSREKKESFPLTVTSAQKNPTAFYLCASSIPGGRPGGYTFGSGTRLTVV.

The chain is built from TRBV2 and TRBJ1-1; the D is unclear. The V and J ends lost 2 bases and 2 bases respectively, with 9 bases between them. Germline lookup yields CDR1 SNHLY and CDR2 FYNNEI. This CDR3 comprises 14 residues. The CDR3 loop reads CASSELNLNTEAFF. Written as DNA, the CDR3 is TGTGCCAGCAGTGAATTAAATCTAAACACTGAAGCTTTCTTT.

The chain combines TRBV4-1 with TRBJ1-1, with D tentatively TRBD1 (5 bases). Looked up from germline, CDR1 is MGHRA and CDR2 is YSYEKL. CDR3 length: 15 amino acids. V was clipped by 1 base and J by 4 bases, with 13 bases between them. Written as DNA, the CDR3 is TGCGCCAGCAGCCAAGGGACAAGCGGGGTCACTGAAGCTTTCTTT. This sequence encodes CASSQGTSGVTEAFF.

Here the CDR3 DNA reads TGCAGTGCTAGTTCCGGAGTCACCTACAATGAGCAGTTCTTC. Residues: CSASSGVTYNEQFF. The chain uses TRBV20-1 and TRBJ2-1, with D unresolved. Germline lookup yields CDR1 DFQATT and CDR2 SNEGSKA (reference sequence). V gave up 3 bases and J gave up 2 bases, with 11 bases separating them. The CDR3 totals 14 residues.

The rearrangement joins TRBV5-4 to TRBJ2-1; the match to TRBD2 covers 13 bases. Germline assignment: CDR1 SGHNT and CDR2 YYREEE (reference sequence). J gave up 0 bases and V 0 bases, and 3 bases lay outside the gene matches. This CDR3 contains 18 residues. The CDR3 nucleotides read TGTGCCAGCAGCTTGGAGACTAGCGGGGGGAGCTCCTACAATGAGCAGTTCTTC. This gives the protein CASSLETSGGSSYNEQFF.

The chain recombines TRBV19 with TRBJ2-1; 8 bases agree with TRBD1. In germline, CDR1 is LNHDA, CDR2 SQIVND (reference sequence). The CDR3 extends over 15 amino acids. V lost 1 base and J lost 8; bases outside the gene matches: 7. This chain's CDR3 is CASSIGRGRVDEQFF. DNA of the CDR3: TGTGCCAGTAGTATAGGCAGGGGGCGGGTTGATGAGCAGTTCTTC. Full variable domain (remainder filled in from reference TRBV19 and TRBJ2-1): DGGITQSPKYLFRKEGQNVTLSCEQNLNHDAMYWYRQDPGQGLRLIYYSQIVNDFQKGDIAEGYSVSREKKESFPLTVTSAQKNPTAFYLCASSIGRGRVDEQFFGPGTRLTVL.

The chain joins TRBV7-9 to TRBJ2-7; 7 bases map to TRBD1. There are 16 residues in the CDR3. Germline V CDR1 and CDR2: SEHNR, FQNEAQ (reference sequence). J lost 4 bases, V lost 1 base, and 10 bases had no gene match. CDR3 loop: CASSLGGLGTAYEQYF. Here the CDR3 DNA reads TGTGCCAGCAGCTTAGGAGGGTTGGGGACAGCGTACGAGCAGTACTTC.

The chain employs TRBV5-1 and TRBJ2-2; no firm D call. Per germline, CDR1 SGHRS and CDR2 YFSETQ. The CDR3 contains 13 residues. Trimming shortened V by 0 bases and J by 6 bases, and 6 bases separated the two germline ends. The CDR3, as DNA: TGCGCCAGCAGCTTGGCCCGGGCCGGGGAGCTGTTTTTT. The encoded protein is CASSLARAGELFF. Full variable domain (rest looked up from reference TRBV5-1 and TRBJ2-2): KAGVTQTPRYLIKTRGQQVTLSCSPISGHRSVSWYQQTPGQGLQFLFEYFSETQRNKGNFPGRFSGRQFSNSRSEMNVSTLELGDSALYLCASSLARAGELFFGEGSRLTVL.

The chain combines TRBV28 with TRBJ1-5; 7 nucleotides match TRBD1. The germline gives CDR1 MDHEN, CDR2 SYDVKM. The CDR3 totals 14 residues. Trimming at V came to 4 bases and at J to 2 bases, leaving 2 bases not matched to a gene. The CDR3 loop is CASSSGGGNQPQHF. CDR3 DNA sequence: TGTGCCAGCAGTTCAGGGGGTGGCAATCAGCCCCAGCATTTT. Drawing the rest from reference TRBV28 and TRBJ1-5, the complete variable domain is DVKVTQSSRYLVKRTGEKVFLECVQDMDHENMFWYRQDPGLGLRLIYFSYDVKMKEKGDIPEGYSVSREKKERFSLILESASTNQTSMYLCASSSGGGNQPQHFGDGTRLSIL.

The chain links TRBV30 to TRBJ2-5; the match to TRBD2 covers 7 bases. The CDR3 has 14 amino acids. V lost 0 bases to trimming and J lost 2 bases; unmatched junction nucleotides: 3. Per the germline V gene, CDR1 is GTSNPN and CDR2 is SVGIG (reference sequence). This chain's CDR3 is CAWSVAGLQETQYF. The CDR3 DNA follows: TGTGCCTGGAGTGTAGCGGGACTGCAAGAGACCCAGTACTTC. Drawing the rest from reference TRBV30 and TRBJ2-5, the complete variable domain is SQTIHQWPATLVQPVGSPLSLECTVEGTSNPNLYWYRQAAGRGLQLLFYSVGIGQISSEVPQNLSASRPQDRQFILSSKKLLLSDSGFYLCAWSVAGLQETQYFGPGTRLLVL.

Only one count was recorded for this clone. The chain has TRBV30 and TRBJ2-5; TRBD2 matches 11 bases. CDR3 length equals 15 residues. The J segment lost 2 bases and the V segment lost 3 bases, leaving 5 bases of the junction unmatched. Germline assignment: CDR1 GTSNPN and CDR2 SVGIG (reference sequence). CDR3 in amino acids: CAWSSGTSGQETQYF. The CDR3 DNA reads TGTGCCTGGAGCTCAGGGACTAGCGGACAAGAGACCCAGTACTTC.

The gene calls are TRBV6-5 and TRBJ1-1; a possible D gene is TRBD1 (6 bases). The CDR3 is 15 residues long. Germline CDR1 and CDR2: MNHEY and SVGAGI. The V and J ends lost 2 bases and 4 bases respectively, with 14 bases between them. The CDR3 protein is CASSYGRGISTEAFF. DNA of the CDR3: TGTGCCAGCAGTTACGGAAGGGGGATAAGCACTGAAGCTTTCTTT.

The V gene is TRBV7-3, the J gene TRBJ2-3, with 9 bases lining up with TRBD2. The CDR3 is 15 residues long. The trim removed 6 bases at V and 3 bases at J, leaving 7 bases unmatched. CDR1 SGHTA and CDR2 FQGTGA come from the germline V gene. CDR3 sequence: CASRTAGGETDTQYF. The CDR3 DNA sequence: TGTGCCAGCAGGACAGCGGGGGGCGAAACAGATACGCAGTATTTT.

V and J are TRBV27 and TRBJ1-2; no clear D. CDR3 length: 13 amino acids. The germline V and J ends were trimmed by 8 bases and 3 bases, with 13 bases remaining between them. Germline V gives CDR1 MNHEY, CDR2 SMNVEV (reference sequence). The CDR3 DNA reads TGTGCCAGCCGAAGAGGGAGGGACTATGGCTACACCTTC. Amino acid sequence: CASRRGRDYGYTF.

The chain couples TRBV11-3 to TRBJ2-5, with D possibly matching TRBD2 (6 bases). This CDR3 has 15 amino acids. V lost 4 bases to trimming and J lost 0 bases, with 12 bases between them. Germline-derived CDR1 and CDR2 are SGHNT and YENEEA. Here the CDR3 reads CASSSGGRYQETQYF. The DNA for the CDR3 is TGTGCCAGCAGCTCCGGGGGTCGATACCAAGAGACCCAGTACTTC. Variable domain in full (rest from reference TRBV11-3 and TRBJ2-5): EAGVVQSPRYKIIEKKQPVAFWCNPISGHNTLYWYLQNLGQGPELLIRYENEEAVDDSQLPKDRFSAERLKGVDSTLKIQPAELGDSAVYLCASSSGGRYQETQYFGPGTRLLVL.

V gene TRBV6-1 combines with J gene TRBJ2-7; 8 bases align to TRBD1. CDR1 and CDR2 from the germline V gene are MNHNS and SASEGT. CDR3 size: 15 residues. The trim removed 2 bases at V and 1 base at J, leaving 4 bases unmatched. The DNA of the CDR3 is TGTGCCAGCAGTGAATCTCAGGGGGCGTCCTACGAGCAGTACTTC. Protein product: CASSESQGASYEQYF.

The rearrangement joins TRBV12-3 or TRBV12-4 to TRBJ2-1; D remains ambiguous. The CDR3 has 11 residues. V was cut by 6 bases and J by 4 bases, with 4 bases left in between. The CDR3 DNA reads as TGTGCCAGCAGCCGGTACAATGAGCAGTTCTTC. Residues: CASSRYNEQFF.

The V call is TRBV10-3, the J call TRBJ2-6, with D possibly matching TRBD2 (5 bases). V dropped 4 bases and J dropped 0 bases, with 10 bases sitting between them. The CDR3 is made up of 16 amino acids. Germline-derived CDR1 and CDR2 are ENHRY and SYGVKD. CDR3 coding DNA: TGTGCCATCAGTGGCGGACTGTCCTCTGGGGCCAACGTCCTGACTTTC. Translating gives CAISGGLSSGANVLTF.

This rearrangement joins TRBV25-1 to TRBJ1-2; tentatively, D is TRBD1 (5 bases). The germline V gene has CDR1 MGHDK and CDR2 SYGVNS. This CDR3 region has 15 residues. Deletions cut 5 bases from V and 3 bases from J, with 16 bases between. The CDR3 is CASSSPGRVDYGYTF. In nucleotides, the CDR3 is TGTGCCAGCAGTTCCCCCGGCAGGGTTGACTATGGCTACACCTTC.

This chain joins TRBV10-3 and TRBJ1-2; D is undetermined. Germline CDR1 and CDR2: ENHRY and SYGVKD. V gave up 6 bases and J gave up 0 bases, with 11 bases separating them. CDR3 length: 14 amino acids. The CDR3 loop is CAIRSAGTNYGYTF. The CDR3 nucleotides are TGTGCCATCAGGTCAGCGGGAACTAACTATGGCTACACCTTC.

This sequence joins TRBV25-1 and TRBJ1-2; 7 bases fit TRBD1. CDR3 length: 14 amino acids. Germline V CDR1 and CDR2: MGHDK, SYGVNS. V gave up 4 bases and J gave up 5 bases; unmatched junction bases: 7. The CDR3 loop reads CASSATGNRYGYTF. In nucleotides, the CDR3 is TGTGCCAGCAGTGCGACAGGGAATAGGTATGGCTACACCTTC.

The V gene is TRBV18, the J gene TRBJ2-6, with a possible D match to TRBD1 (6 bases). There are 15 residues in the CDR3. V was pared by 3 bases and J by 0 bases, with 6 bases between. Germline V gene data show CDR1 as KGHSH and CDR2 as LQKENI. The CDR3 sequence: CASSPRGSGANVLTF. Here the CDR3 DNA reads TGTGCCAGCTCACCCAGGGGCTCTGGGGCCAACGTCCTGACTTTC.

In its sample, this clone was seen a few times. The rearrangement uses TRBV7-9 and TRBJ1-1; the D is unclear. CDR3 length: 12 amino acids. V was trimmed by 5 bases and J by 7 bases, leaving 11 bases between them. In germline, CDR1 is SEHNR, CDR2 FQNEAQ (reference sequence). The CDR3 reads CASSGGSFEAFF. Here the CDR3 DNA reads TGTGCCAGCAGCGGAGGGAGTTTTGAAGCTTTCTTT.